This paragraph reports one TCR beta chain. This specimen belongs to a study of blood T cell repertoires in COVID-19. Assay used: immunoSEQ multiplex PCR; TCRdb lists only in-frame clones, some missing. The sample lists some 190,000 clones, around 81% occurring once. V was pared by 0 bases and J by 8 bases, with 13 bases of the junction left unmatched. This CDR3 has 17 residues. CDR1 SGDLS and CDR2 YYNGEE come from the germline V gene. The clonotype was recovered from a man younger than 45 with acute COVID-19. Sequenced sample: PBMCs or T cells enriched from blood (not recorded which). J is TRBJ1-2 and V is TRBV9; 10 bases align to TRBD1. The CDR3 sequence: CASSVDETGGALRGYTF. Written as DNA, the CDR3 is TGTGCCAGCAGCGTAGACGAGACAGGGGGCGCGCTGAGGGGCTACACCTTC.